What follows are 5 T cell receptor beta chains derived from one specimen sequenced in a study of blood T cell repertoires in COVID-19. Data came from immunoSEQ multiplex PCR; TCRdb stores just in-frame clones and leaves some out. This table holds approximately 50,000 clones, approximately 85% found once. The specimen sequenced was peripheral blood. These receptors were obtained from a man aged 55-75 years with acute or convalescent COVID-19.

The chain carries TRBV5-8 and TRBJ1-4, with TRBD1 matching over 10 bases. Trimming removed 4 bases from V and 5 bases from J; junction bases left unmatched: 2. Germline assignment: CDR1 SGHTS and CDR2 YDEGEE. This CDR3 has 14 residues. The CDR3 nucleotides read TGTGCCAGCAGCCTGGGACAGGGGAATGAAAAACTGTTTTTT. This translates into CASSLGQGNEKLFF.

V is TRBV11-3 and J is TRBJ2-1; the D gene is possibly TRBD1 (5 bases). The germline gives CDR1 SGHNT, CDR2 YENEEA. Trimming shortened V by 1 base and J by 8 bases, and 9 bases separated the two germline ends. The CDR3 totals 13 residues. The chain's CDR3 is CASSLGGVDEQFF. In DNA form, the CDR3 reads TGTGCCAGCAGCTTAGGGGGCGTTGATGAGCAGTTCTTC.

This clone was seen more than once but under ten times. The chain couples TRBV27 to TRBJ2-3, with 7 bases fitting TRBD1. Germline CDR1 reads MNHEY; CDR2 reads SMNVEV (reference sequence). This CDR3 has 13 residues. J lost 4 bases, V lost 6 bases, and 4 bases had no gene match. The CDR3 DNA is TGTGCCAGCAGCCCCCAGGGGGCAGATACGCAGTATTTT. Translation: CASSPQGADTQYF.

This sequence joins TRBV28 and TRBJ2-2, with 8 bases matching TRBD1. This CDR3 spans 14 amino acids. V gave up 6 bases and J gave up 4 bases; unmatched junction bases: 4. CDR1 is MDHEN, CDR2 SYDVKM, per germline. CDR3 protein: CASRQTGATGELFF. For the CDR3, the DNA is TGTGCCAGCAGACAGACAGGGGCCACCGGGGAGCTGTTTTTT.

The chain combines TRBV5-1 with TRBJ1-1; D gene uncertain. CDR3 length: 14 amino acids. Trimming took off 1 base at V and 4 bases at J, with 11 bases between the two ends. CDR1 and CDR2 from the germline V gene are SGHRS and YFSETQ. For the CDR3, the DNA is TGCGCCAGCAGCTTGTCGGGGAAGGCCACTGAAGCTTTCTTT. Its protein is CASSLSGKATEAFF.